The clone carrying this T cell receptor beta chain was detected ten times or more. Its matching antigen is unknown. TCRdb itself ran the RACE reads through MiXCR, one entry per CDR3 protein. The table has about 71,000 distinct CDR3 sequences, around 10% seen once. This sample stems from a study of human T cells and chemical hapten exposure. Study-wide background: On the upper back, patch tests were applied with 0.01% DPC and read at 6 days. Patients were mainly female, each with alopecia areata, totalis or universalis. The study's findings and limits: Because all patients had alopecia, their immune responses might differ from healthy ones. DPC sensitization left the count of TCRs above 1 in 1000 unchanged.

Germline CDR1 reads SGHTA; CDR2 reads FQGNSA. The CDR3 is 12 residues long. V lost 4 bases, J lost 3 bases, and 3 bases lay in between. The time point here: patch test 3, about 24 weeks after DPC sensitization. Specified treatment: therapeutic diphenylcyclopropenone sensitization with weekly scalp DPC. This chain connects TRBV7-2 to TRBJ2-2, with D uncertain. The sequenced sample was whole blood, obtained in connection with sensitization to the hapten diphenylcyclopropenone (DPC). The origin of this receptor is a woman between 50 and 59 years old with alopecia areata. Some clones in this sample may be carry-over from other donors' samples. Written as DNA, the CDR3 is TGTGCCAGCAGCTGGGACACCGGGGAGCTGTTTTTT. As protein: CASSWDTGELFF.